The clone carrying this T cell receptor (beta chain) occurred a few times. TCRdb passed the RT-PCR reads through MiXCR, listing each CDR3 protein once. Of about 700,000 distinct CDR3 sequences in the sample, 14% were seen once. In germline, CDR1 is LGHDT, CDR2 YNNKEL (reference sequence). V lost 6 bases to trimming and J lost 11 bases; unmatched junction nucleotides: 11. The CDR3 is 13 residues long. The sequence was collected from a female donor in good health, serving as a healthy control. The sequenced sample consisted of memory CD4+ T cells from blood. The J gene is TRBJ1-1, the V gene TRBV3-1; 8 bases align to TRBD1. The CDR3 here is CASSQDRVTSAFF. For the CDR3, the DNA is TGTGCCAGCAGTCAGGACAGGGTGACCTCGGCTTTCTTT.